Below are 19 T cell receptor beta chains sequenced from a single sample in a study of blood T cells in healthy people across ages. A second PCR, run for roughly 7 to 12 cycles, used a sample-barcoded 5' primer plus a J-beta primer mix. TCRdb re-analysed the 5' RACE reads in MiXCR, keeping a single row per CDR3 protein. The sample includes about 1,400,000 distinct CDR3 sequences, approximately 38% of them seen just once. The sequenced sample was blood. All receptors derive from a woman under 30 in good health.

This clonotype has only a few counts. V is TRBV10-3 and J is TRBJ2-7; 8 bases are shared with TRBD2. The V gene's germline CDR1 is ENHRY and CDR2 SYGVKD. The CDR3 covers 13 residues. In nucleotides, the CDR3 is TGTGGGTTAGCGGGGACAATCTTATACGAGCAGTACTTC. This codes for CGLAGTILYEQYF.

The V gene is TRBV5-5, the J gene TRBJ2-7; no definite D call. The V end was cut by 1 base, the J end by 4 bases, with 12 bases between. The CDR3 sequence is 14 residues long. Germline values: CDR1 SGHKS, CDR2 YYEKEE (reference sequence). The DNA for the CDR3 is TGTGCCAGCAGCTTGTTTCCTGCGGCTTACGAGCAGTACTTC. This translates into CASSLFPAAYEQYF.

V gene TRBV7-9 combines with J gene TRBJ2-3; 10 bases agree with TRBD2. CDR1 is SEHNR, CDR2 FQNEAQ, per germline (reference sequence). V lost 3 bases, J lost 0 bases, and 3 bases stayed unmatched. The CDR3 totals 16 residues. CDR3 DNA sequence: TGTGCCAGCAGCTTCGGACTAGCGGAAAGCACAGATACGCAGTATTTT. Its translation: CASSFGLAESTDTQYF.

The rearrangement uses TRBV28 and TRBJ2-5, with TRBD2 matching over 10 bases. Germline assignment: CDR1 MDHEN and CDR2 SYDVKM. The CDR3 covers 15 residues. Trimming took 7 bases from V and 5 from J; bases not matched to a gene: 10. The CDR3 sequence is CASTKPRLAGETQYF. CDR3 DNA: TGTGCCAGCACCAAGCCCCGACTAGCGGGTGAGACCCAGTACTTC. The variable domain in full, with the rest retrieved from reference TRBV28 and TRBJ2-5, is DVKVTQSSRYLVKRTGEKVFLECVQDMDHENMFWYRQDPGLGLRLIYFSYDVKMKEKGDIPEGYSVSREKKERFSLILESASTNQTSMYLCASTKPRLAGETQYFGPGTRLLVL.

This clonotype was detected ten times or more. The chain couples TRBV20-1 to TRBJ2-5; 10 nucleotides match TRBD1. The ends lost 0 bases at V and 3 bases at J; junction bases unmatched: 7. Germline V lookup: CDR1 DFQATT, CDR2 SNEGSKA (reference sequence). The CDR3 extends over 16 amino acids. CDR3 sequence reads: CSARDWTGGTEETQYF. CDR3 in DNA: TGCAGTGCTAGAGATTGGACAGGGGGTACGGAAGAGACCCAGTACTTC.

The gene calls are TRBV2 and TRBJ2-5, with 7 bases lining up with TRBD2. The V gene end was trimmed by 3 bases and the J gene end by 5 bases; junction bases not matched to a gene: 9. CDR3 size: 15 residues. The germline V gene encodes CDR1 SNHLY and CDR2 FYNNEI. The DNA of the CDR3 is TGTGCCAGCAGTGAGAAGGGAGGGCCCTTCGAGACCCAGTACTTC. Translation gives CASSEKGGPFETQYF.

This clonotype was observed a handful of times. The chain joins TRBV4-1 to TRBJ2-3, with D tentatively TRBD1 (6 bases). Trimming pared 1 base from V and 2 bases from J, leaving 13 bases between. The CDR3 loop spans 16 amino acids. Per the germline V gene, CDR1 is MGHRA and CDR2 is YSYEKL. The CDR3 nucleotides are TGCGCCAGCAGCCAAGTGGGGAGACAGGCCACAGATACGCAGTATTTT. This codes for CASSQVGRQATDTQYF.

This clonotype is a singleton in its sample. The chain has TRBV20-1 and TRBJ2-5, with 11 bases identical to TRBD2. The CDR3 loop spans 16 amino acids. From germline, CDR1 is DFQATT and CDR2 SNEGSKA (reference sequence). The trim removed 0 bases at V and 11 bases at J, leaving 14 bases unmatched. The CDR3 bases are TGCAGTGCTAGAGACGTCGGAGGGACTAGCGGCAATGAGCAGTACTTC. Translating it yields CSARDVGGTSGNEQYF.

The rearrangement joins TRBV12-3 or TRBV12-4 to TRBJ2-7; the match to TRBD2 covers 8 bases. The CDR3 covers 14 residues. V lost 5 bases to trimming and J lost 7 bases; unmatched junction nucleotides: 10. CDR3 sequence reads: CASSSGGGFREQYF. The CDR3, as DNA: TGTGCCAGCAGTAGCGGGGGTGGCTTCAGAGAGCAGTACTTC.

This clonotype was observed a handful of times. V is TRBV4-1 and J is TRBJ2-3, with TRBD2 identical over 8 bases. The CDR3 runs to 16 residues. V lost 5 bases to trimming and J lost 1 base; unmatched junction nucleotides: 8. Germline-derived CDR1 and CDR2 are MGHRA and YSYEKL. CDR3 DNA: TGCGCCAGCAGCGCGCAACTAGCGGCGGGCACAGATACGCAGTATTTT. This encodes CASSAQLAAGTDTQYF.

This clonotype was observed a few times. The chain uses TRBV7-8 and TRBJ2-1; no reliable D call. This CDR3 comprises 15 residues. The germline V gene encodes CDR1 SGHVS and CDR2 FQNEAQ. Trimming left V 4 bases short and J 0 bases short, with 10 bases between. The CDR3 DNA reads as TGTGCCAGCAGCTCCCCTCCCAGCTCCTACAATGAGCAGTTCTTC. It translates to CASSSPPSSYNEQFF.

The rearrangement links TRBV20-1 to TRBJ2-4; perhaps TRBD1 as D (6 bases). The J call may be mistaken, given a closer DNA end match to TRBJ2-7. The germline V gene has CDR1 DFQATT and CDR2 SNEGSKA (reference sequence). This CDR3 contains 15 residues. DNA for the CDR3: TGCAGTGCTAGGGGGACCGGGACACCGACCTACGAGCAGTACTTC. Its translation is CSARGTGTPTYEQYF.

The chain employs TRBV30 and TRBJ2-1; weak D call: TRBD2 (5 bases). From germline, CDR1 is GTSNPN and CDR2 SVGIG (reference sequence). This CDR3 contains 14 residues. Trimming removed 1 base from V and 6 bases from J, with 13 bases in between. This CDR3 reads CAWSDPSGSNEQFF. CDR3 sequence (DNA): TGTGCCTGGAGTGATCCTTCGGGGAGCAATGAGCAGTTCTTC.

This clonotype was detected only once. This chain uses TRBV5-1 with TRBJ2-5; 7 nucleotides line up with TRBD2. Germline CDR1 is SGHRS and CDR2 is YFSETQ. Trimming cost V 0 bases and J 11 bases; bases outside gene matches: 10. The CDR3 is 14 residues long. This chain's CDR3 is CASSLDGLAEEQYF. Here the CDR3 DNA reads TGCGCCAGCAGCTTGGATGGTCTAGCGGAGGAGCAGTACTTC.

This clonotype was detected a few times. The chain employs TRBV3-1 and TRBJ2-5, with 7 bases aligning to TRBD1. The DNA matches TRBJ2-7 better at its end, which makes the J call doubtful. Germline CDR1 LGHDT, CDR2 YNNKEL (reference sequence). The CDR3 spans 15 residues. This CDR3 reads CASSQVGQAPYEQYF. The CDR3 nucleotides read TGTGCCAGCAGCCAAGTTGGACAGGCACCCTACGAGCAGTACTTC.

The chain links TRBV5-4 to TRBJ2-3; perhaps D is TRBD1 or TRBD2 (6 bases each). The CDR3 loop spans 19 amino acids. With 0 bases removed from V and 5 bases from J, the gap between germline ends came to 25 bases. Germline-derived CDR1 and CDR2 are SGHNT and YYREEE (reference sequence). Here the CDR3 DNA reads TGTGCCAGCAGCTTGGCATCTCTCACTCTATCGGGGGCAGGAGATACGCAGTATTTT. Its translation: CASSLASLTLSGAGDTQYF.

This clonotype was picked up a small number of times. This chain's CDR3 is CASSHRVNYNEQFF. Written as DNA, the CDR3 is TGTGCCAGCAGCCACCGGGTCAACTACAATGAGCAGTTCTTC. The genes are TRBV7-9 and TRBJ2-1; D gene unclear. Germline-derived CDR1 and CDR2 are SEHNR and FQNEAQ (reference sequence). This CDR3 region has 14 residues. V was trimmed by 5 bases and J by 3 bases, leaving 11 bases between them.

This clonotype appeared a few times. The chain carries TRBV5-1 and TRBJ2-2; tentatively, D is TRBD2 (5 bases). With 4 bases removed from V and 1 base from J, the gap between germline ends came to 14 bases. CDR1 is SGHRS, CDR2 YFSETQ, per germline. The length of the CDR3 is 16 residues. CDR3 region: CASSPEVRGNTGELFF. The DNA of the CDR3 is TGCGCCAGCAGCCCGGAGGTTCGGGGGAACACCGGGGAGCTGTTTTTT. Full variable domain (missing parts from reference TRBV5-1 and TRBJ2-2): KAGVTQTPRYLIKTRGQQVTLSCSPISGHRSVSWYQQTPGQGLQFLFEYFSETQRNKGNFPGRFSGRQFSNSRSEMNVSTLELGDSALYLCASSPEVRGNTGELFFGEGSRLTVL.

Worth noting for this clonotype: This may stem from a read error, because a much larger clone lies one nucleotide away. The chain joins TRBV4-1 to TRBJ2-7; TRBD2 aligns across 11 bases. The CDR3 covers 15 residues. Germline V gene data show CDR1 as MGHRA and CDR2 as YSYEKL. With 2 bases clipped from V and 7 bases from J, the junction kept 7 bases outside the gene matches. The CDR3 nucleotides read TGCGCCAGCAGCCAAACCATAGCGGGGGGGCTTGAGCAGTACTTC. Protein sequence: CASSQTIAGGLEQYF.